What follows are 25 T cell receptor beta chains derived from one specimen sequenced in a study of CD8 T cells in Susac syndrome. RNA totalling about 0.45 to 1 ug underwent reverse transcription with random hexamers. TCRdb used MiXCR to reprocess the immunoSEQ multiplex PCR reads, holding one entry per CDR3 protein. The sample consists of roughly 180,000 distinct CDR3 sequences, roughly 92% of them appearing once. Material for sequencing was CD4+ T cells from PBMCs. The receptor set was obtained from a human donor with multiple sclerosis.

This clonotype was counted a single time. The chain carries TRBV19 and TRBJ2-5; 7 bases map to TRBD1. CDR1 is LNHDA, CDR2 SQIVND, per germline (reference sequence). V lost 5 bases to trimming and J lost 1 base; unmatched junction nucleotides: 7. This CDR3 contains 15 residues. The CDR3 region has the DNA TGTGCCAGTAGTGGGAACCCAGGGGGCCAAGAGACCCAGTACTTC. Its translation is CASSGNPGGQETQYF.

V usage is TRBV18 and J usage is TRBJ2-5; 7 bases line up with TRBD2. The CDR3 extends over 17 amino acids. Trimming removed 0 bases from V and 5 bases from J; junction bases left unmatched: 12. Germline CDR1 is KGHSH and CDR2 is LQKENI. CDR3 in DNA: TGTGCCAGCTCACCACCGATCTTGACTAGCAGTGGGGAGACCCAGTACTTC. Translation gives CASSPPILTSSGETQYF.

V usage is TRBV3-1 and J usage is TRBJ2-7; TRBD1 matches at 10 bases. V was pared by 4 bases and J by 1 base, with 4 bases of the junction left unmatched. The germline CDR1 and CDR2 sequences are LGHDT and YNNKEL (reference sequence). The CDR3 loop spans 15 amino acids. The CDR3 region is CASSPRDRGSYEQYF. CDR3 DNA: TGTGCCAGCAGCCCCCGGGACAGGGGTTCCTACGAGCAGTACTTC.

This chain uses TRBV20-1 with TRBJ1-6, with 8 bases identical to TRBD1. This CDR3 region has 16 residues. CDR1 and CDR2 (germline): DFQATT, SNEGSKA (reference sequence). The ends lost 6 bases at V and 6 bases at J; junction bases unmatched: 13. The chain's CDR3 is CSAPQMDRALNSPLHF. The CDR3 bases are TGCAGTGCCCCACAAATGGACAGGGCACTTAATTCACCCCTCCACTTT.

The genes are TRBV5-8 and TRBJ1-2; weak D call: TRBD1 (6 bases). Trimming took off 2 bases at V and 8 bases at J, with 10 bases between the two ends. Germline V lookup: CDR1 SGHTS, CDR2 YDEGEE. This CDR3 region has 12 residues. Here the CDR3 DNA reads TGTGCCAGCAGCTTCAGAGACAGGGGCTACACCTTC. Translated: CASSFRDRGYTF.

This chain connects TRBV19 to TRBJ1-1, with D uncertain. Trimming pared 5 bases from V and 3 bases from J, leaving 13 bases between. The CDR3 sequence is 14 residues long. The germline CDR1 and CDR2 sequences are LNHDA and SQIVND (reference sequence). CDR3 amino acids: CASSAIPRDTEAFF. The CDR3 DNA is TGTGCCAGTAGTGCTATACCGAGGGACACTGAAGCTTTCTTT.

The J gene is TRBJ1-5, the V gene TRBV19; a weak D match, TRBD1 (5 bases). CDR1 is LNHDA, CDR2 SQIVND, per germline (reference sequence). Trimming stripped 3 bases from V and 2 bases from J, with 11 bases between. CDR3 length: 15 amino acids. The CDR3 here is CASSMIQGGNQPQHF. CDR3 coding DNA: TGTGCCAGTAGTATGATCCAGGGAGGCAATCAGCCCCAGCATTTT.

The rearrangement joins TRBV5-1 to TRBJ2-7; D is perhaps TRBD1 or TRBD2 (6 bases each). CDR3 length equals 15 residues. Germline V lookup: CDR1 SGHRS, CDR2 YFSETQ. Trimming cost V 3 bases and J 1 base, with 14 bases left between them. The CDR3 region has the DNA TGCGCCAGCAGCTCGAGTTTAGGGGGGTCCTACGAGCAGTACTTC. As protein: CASSSSLGGSYEQYF.

This clonotype was seen a few times. At one of its ends the junction is not consistent with the germline gene, which may arise from a read error. The rearrangement joins TRBV5-1 to TRBJ2-5; D unclear. Germline values: CDR1 SGHRS, CDR2 YFSETQ. The CDR3 runs to 14 residues. CDR3 DNA sequence: TGCGCCAGCAGATTGGGCCAGAGGAAAGAGACCCAGTACTTC. This translates into CASRLGQRKETQYF. The entire variable domain, with the rest obtained from reference TRBV5-1 and TRBJ2-5, is as follows: KAGVTQTPRYLIKTRGQQVTLSCSPISGHRSVSWYQQTPGQGLQFLFEYFSETQRNKGNFPGRFSGRQFSNSRSEMNVSTLELGDSALYLCASRLGQRKETQYFGPGTRLLVL.

This chain connects TRBV6-6 to TRBJ2-1; the D is unclear. This CDR3 is built from 15 residues. V was clipped by 5 bases and J by 6 bases, with 17 bases between them. Germline V gene data show CDR1 as MNHNY and CDR2 as SVGAGI (reference sequence). This CDR3 reads CASSTRVQRTNEQFF. The CDR3 DNA reads TGTGCCAGCAGTACCCGGGTTCAAAGGACCAATGAGCAGTTCTTC.

Remarks on this clonotype: Given the absence of the conserved phenylalanine or tryptophan at the CDR3 end, a read error is likely. The chain has TRBV19 and TRBJ2-7, with D perhaps matching TRBD1 (6 bases). Germline V gives CDR1 LNHDA, CDR2 SQIVND (reference sequence). Trimming shortened V by 5 bases and J by 3 bases, and 17 bases separated the two germline ends. The CDR3 runs 15 residues. The CDR3 sequence is CASSARPGHFYEQYL. CDR3 nucleotide sequence: TGTGCCAGTAGTGCACGTCCGGGACACTTCTACGAGCAGTACCTC.

The chain links TRBV5-1 to TRBJ2-7, with TRBD1 as a possible D gene (6 bases). This CDR3 spans 15 amino acids. Looked up from germline, CDR1 is SGHRS and CDR2 is YFSETQ. The ends were cut back, 2 bases at V and 6 bases at J, with 18 bases in the middle. In DNA, the CDR3 is TGCGCCAGCAGCTTATCCGGGACACGGGCCAGCGAGCAGTACTTC. Amino acids: CASSLSGTRASEQYF.

This chain connects TRBV5-1 to TRBJ1-3, with D maybe TRBD1 (6 bases). The ends were cut back, 4 bases at V and 0 bases at J, with 11 bases in the middle. The CDR3 is 15 residues long. Germline assignment: CDR1 SGHRS and CDR2 YFSETQ. The CDR3 region is CASSISRGSGNTIYF. The CDR3 DNA reads as TGCGCCAGCAGCATTAGCAGGGGCTCTGGAAACACCATATATTTT.

This chain joins TRBV5-1 and TRBJ2-1; tentative D call: TRBD2 (6 bases). The CDR3 is 15 amino acids. The germline V and J ends were trimmed by 4 bases and 0 bases, with 11 bases remaining between them. CDR1 SGHRS and CDR2 YFSETQ come from the germline V gene. In DNA form, the CDR3 reads TGCGCCAGCAGCCGGGACTCCAGCTCCTACAATGAGCAGTTCTTC. Its protein product is CASSRDSSSYNEQFF.

The chain is built from TRBV7-9 and TRBJ2-7, with TRBD1 matching over 7 bases. This CDR3 has 14 residues. V gave up 5 bases and J gave up 3 bases; unmatched junction bases: 7. The V gene's germline CDR1 is SEHNR and CDR2 FQNEAQ (reference sequence). For the CDR3, the DNA is TGTGCCAGCAGCCCCGCCCGGACAGGCTACGAGCAGTACTTC. This gives the protein CASSPARTGYEQYF.

The chain couples TRBV3-1 to TRBJ2-2; 11 bases are shared with TRBD2. Per the germline V gene, CDR1 is LGHDT and CDR2 is YNNKEL (reference sequence). The CDR3 length is 16 residues. V was clipped by 5 bases and J by 4 bases; unmatched bases: 6. CDR3 DNA: TGTGCCAGCAGCTCATCCGGGACTAGCGGCACCGGGGAGCTGTTTTTT. Protein product: CASSSSGTSGTGELFF.

The V call is TRBV12-3 or TRBV12-4, the J call TRBJ2-5; 8 bases line up with TRBD1. V shed 5 bases and J 4 bases; nucleotides not matched to a gene: 6. The CDR3 length is 14 residues. The CDR3 DNA reads TGTGCCAGCAGTCCGACAGGGGTGGTAGAGACCCAGTACTTC. Its protein is CASSPTGVVETQYF.

This chain joins TRBV18 and TRBJ2-7, with 14 bases lining up with TRBD2. The CDR3 has 15 residues. The V and J ends lost 5 bases and 6 bases, in that order; junction bases with no gene match: 6. CDR1 KGHSH and CDR2 LQKENI come from the germline V gene. CDR3 nucleotide sequence: TGTGCCAGCTCAACTGGACTAGCGGGAGGTCTCGAGCAGTACTTC. Protein product: CASSTGLAGGLEQYF. Full variable domain (outside the CDR3, taken from reference TRBV18 and TRBJ2-7): NAGVMQNPRHLVRRRGQEARLRCSPMKGHSHVYWYRQLPEEGLKFMVYLQKENIIDESGMPKERFSAEFPKEGPSILRIQQVVRGDSAAYFCASSTGLAGGLEQYFGPGTRLTVT.

The chain combines TRBV20-1 with TRBJ1-5; TRBD1 aligns across 11 bases. The trim removed 4 bases at V and 3 bases at J, leaving 11 bases unmatched. CDR3 size: 17 residues. From germline, CDR1 is DFQATT and CDR2 SNEGSKA (reference sequence). CDR3 sequence: CSATGTGGTGVNQPQHF. As DNA, the CDR3 is TGCAGTGCTACCGGGACAGGGGGAACGGGAGTCAATCAGCCCCAGCATTTT.

The rearrangement links TRBV30 to TRBJ1-2, with 8 bases lining up with TRBD1. This CDR3 has 12 amino acids. V shed 5 bases, J shed 1 base, and the junction held 0 bases outside the gene matches. In germline, CDR1 is GTSNPN, CDR2 SVGIG (reference sequence). The CDR3 DNA reads TGTGCCTGGGACAGGGGTAACTATGGCTACACCTTC. As protein: CAWDRGNYGYTF.

The CDR3 spells CASSRPGENIQYF. The CDR3 nucleotides are TGTGCCAGCAGCCGGCCGGGGGAGAACATTCAGTACTTC. J is TRBJ2-4 and V is TRBV11-1; tentatively, D is TRBD2 (6 bases). CDR3 length: 13 residues. V was cut by 5 bases and J by 7 bases, with 12 bases left in between. Germline loops: CDR1 SGHAT, CDR2 FQDESV (reference sequence).

The CDR3 coding sequence is TGCAGTGCTTATTTAGCGGGAGGGATACAAAATGAGCAGTTCTTC. Its translation: CSAYLAGGIQNEQFF. This chain uses TRBV20-1 with TRBJ2-1; 11 bases match TRBD2. In germline, CDR1 is DFQATT, CDR2 SNEGSKA (reference sequence). The CDR3 spans 15 residues. The trim removed 5 bases at V and 7 bases at J, leaving 10 bases unmatched.

This rearrangement joins TRBV28 to TRBJ1-1, with TRBD1 matching over 7 bases. Per germline, CDR1 MDHEN and CDR2 SYDVKM. V lost 3 bases, J lost 1 base, and 8 bases stayed unmatched. This CDR3 spans 16 amino acids. The CDR3 DNA sequence: TGTGCCAGCAGTTTCCTCCGAGGGACAGCGAACACTGAAGCTTTCTTT. It translates to CASSFLRGTANTEAFF.

This chain uses TRBV6-2 or TRBV6-3 with TRBJ1-5, with D tentatively TRBD1 (6 bases). CDR1 and CDR2 (germline): MNHEY, SVGEGT. The CDR3 totals 15 residues. Deletions cut 6 bases from V and 3 bases from J, with 15 bases between. In DNA form, the CDR3 reads TGTGCCAGCAGCCCCGTCTACAGGGACAATCAGCCCCAGCATTTT. Protein: CASSPVYRDNQPQHF.

This sequence joins TRBV24-1 and TRBJ2-4; 8 bases map to TRBD1. This CDR3 contains 15 residues. The V gene end was trimmed by 4 bases and the J gene end by 1 base; junction bases not matched to a gene: 2. Germline V gene sequence: CDR1 KGHDR, CDR2 SFDVKD. This CDR3 is CATSEQGEAKNIQYF. The CDR3 DNA sequence: TGTGCCACCAGTGAACAGGGGGAGGCCAAAAACATTCAGTACTTC.